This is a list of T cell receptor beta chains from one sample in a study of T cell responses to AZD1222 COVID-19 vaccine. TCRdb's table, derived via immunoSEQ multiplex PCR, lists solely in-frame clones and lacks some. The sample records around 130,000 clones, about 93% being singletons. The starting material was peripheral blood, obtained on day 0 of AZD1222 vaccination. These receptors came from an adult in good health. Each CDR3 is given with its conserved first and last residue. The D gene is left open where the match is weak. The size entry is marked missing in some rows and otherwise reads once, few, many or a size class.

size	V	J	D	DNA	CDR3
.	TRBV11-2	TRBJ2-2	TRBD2	TGTGCCAGCAGCTTAGAACCTGGGACTACTAACACCGGGGAGCTGTTTTTT	CASSLEPGTTNTGELFF
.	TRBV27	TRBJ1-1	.	TGTGCCAGCAGTTTAGGGCAGTCGAACACTGAAGCTTTCTTT	CASSLGQSNTEAFF
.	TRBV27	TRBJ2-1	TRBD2	TGTGCCAGCAGGGAACTAGCGGCCTACAATGAGCAGTTCTTC	CASRELAAYNEQFF
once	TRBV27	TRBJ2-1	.	TGTGCCAGCAGTTCGGGGGTCAATGAGCAGTTCTTC	CASSSGVNEQFF
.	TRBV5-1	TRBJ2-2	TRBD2	TGCGCCAGCAGCCCTTTAGCGGGAGGCCACACCGGGGAGCTGTTTTTT	CASSPLAGGHTGELFF
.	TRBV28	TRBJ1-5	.	TGTGCCAGCAGTTTGGTAGGCAGGGAGGGTCAGCCCCAGCATTTT	CASSLVGREGQPQHF
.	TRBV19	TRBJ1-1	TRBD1	TGTGCCAGTAGTACGGGACAGACGAGGCTGGTCGCCGAAGCTTTCTTT	CASSTGQTRLVAEAFF
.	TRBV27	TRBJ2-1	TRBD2	TGTGCCAGCAGTTTTTTACTAGCGGGGGTTTATCCCTACAATGAGCAGTTCTTC	CASSFLLAGVYPYNEQFF
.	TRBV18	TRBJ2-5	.	TGTGCCAGCTCATCGGAGGAGACCCAGTACTTC	CASSSEETQYF
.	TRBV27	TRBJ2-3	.	TGTGCCAGCAGTTTAATTCCGTCTAGCACAGATACGCAGTATTTT	CASSLIPSSTDTQYF
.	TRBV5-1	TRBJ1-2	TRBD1	TGCGCCAGCAGCTTGGGTCAAGTACAGGGGGCGCGAGGCTACACCTTC	CASSLGQVQGARGYTF
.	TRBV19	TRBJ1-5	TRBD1	TGTGCCAGTTCGACAGGGGGTCAGCCCCAGCATTTT	CASSTGGQPQHF
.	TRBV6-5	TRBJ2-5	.	TGTGCCAGCCTTGAGGGGCTTATGTGGACCCAGTACTTC	CASLEGLMWTQYF
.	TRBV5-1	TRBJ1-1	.	TGCGCCAGCAATTTGGACAGGAACACTGAAGCTTTCTTT	CASNLDRNTEAFF
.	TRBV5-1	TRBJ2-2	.	TGCGCCAGCAGCAGGACGCTAGCAGCCGGGGAGCTGTTTTTT	CASSRTLAAGELFF
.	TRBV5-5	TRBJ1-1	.	TGTGCCAGCAGCTTGGACGGGGCAGGCTTGAAGGCTTTCTTT	CASSLDGAGLKAFF
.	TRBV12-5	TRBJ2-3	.	TGTGCTAGTGGCCCAAGGGGGGAGGCAGATACGCAGTATTTT	CASGPRGEADTQYF
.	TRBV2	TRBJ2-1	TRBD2	TGTGCCAGCCCCCTTTCGGGAGGGGGCAATGAGCAGTTCTTC	CASPLSGGGNEQFF
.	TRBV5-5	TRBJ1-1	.	TGTGCCAGCAGCTTGGTTACCGTGAACACTGAAGCTTTCTTT	CASSLVTVNTEAFF
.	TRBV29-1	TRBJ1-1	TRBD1	TGCAGCTTGACCAGGGGGCTCGGGACTGAAGCTTTCTTT	CSLTRGLGTEAFF
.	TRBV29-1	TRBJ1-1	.	TGCAGCAGCGGGGACCTCGACACTGAAGCTTTCTTT	CSSGDLDTEAFF
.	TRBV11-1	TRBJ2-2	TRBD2	TGTGCCAGCCGGGCAGCGGGAGGGCTGGGGACCGGGGAGCTGTTTTTT	CASRAAGGLGTGELFF
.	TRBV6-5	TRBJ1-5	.	TGTGCCGGCGACAGCCTCAATCAGCCCCAGCATTTT	CAGDSLNQPQHF
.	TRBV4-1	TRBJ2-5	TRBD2	TGCGCCAGCAGCCCCTCTAGCGGGGCCCAAGAGACCCAGTACTTC	CASSPSSGAQETQYF
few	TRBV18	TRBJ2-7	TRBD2	TGTGCCAGCTCTCTAGCGGGAGACACCTTCGAGCAGTACTTC	CASSLAGDTFEQYF
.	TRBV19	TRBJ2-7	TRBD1	TGTGCCAGTTCCGCCGGGACAGAGGCGAAGGACGAGCAGTACTTC	CASSAGTEAKDEQYF
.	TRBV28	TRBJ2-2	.	TGTGCCAGCAGTCCTCAGACGCGACAAGGCGCCGGGGAGCTGTTTTTT	CASSPQTRQGAGELFF
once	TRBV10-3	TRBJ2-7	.	TGTGCCATCAGTGAGTTTGAGGTCTCGGAGCAGTACTTC	CAISEFEVSEQYF
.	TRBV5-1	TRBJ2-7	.	TGCGCCAGCAGACTCTGGGCCGAATCGTACGAGCAGTACTTC	CASRLWAESYEQYF
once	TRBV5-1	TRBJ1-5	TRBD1	TGCGCCAGCAGCTTGGGAGAGTCAGGGGGCGGGCAGCCCCAGCATTTT	CASSLGESGGGQPQHF
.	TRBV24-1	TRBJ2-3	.	TGTGCCACCAGTGATTGGGACGGGAGCACAGATACGCAGTATTTT	CATSDWDGSTDTQYF
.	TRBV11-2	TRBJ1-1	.	TGTGCAAGCATGAGGGACACTGAAGCTTTCTTT	CASMRDTEAFF
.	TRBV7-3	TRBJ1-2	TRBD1	TGTGCCAGCAGCCCCGGACAGGGTTATGGCTACACCTTC	CASSPGQGYGYTF
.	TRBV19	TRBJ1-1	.	TGTGCCAGTAGTAAAACGGGACAAATGAACACTGAAGCTTTCTTT	CASSKTGQMNTEAFF
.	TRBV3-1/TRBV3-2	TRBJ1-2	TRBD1	TGTGCCAGCAGCCGATGGACAGGGGATGGCTACACCTTC	CASSRWTGDGYTF
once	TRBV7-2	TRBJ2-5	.	TGTGCCAGCAGCCTTAAGAGCCCCACAGAGACCCAGTACTTC	CASSLKSPTETQYF
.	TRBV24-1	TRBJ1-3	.	TGTGCCACCAGTGATCGCAGAAACACCATATATTTT	CATSDRRNTIYF